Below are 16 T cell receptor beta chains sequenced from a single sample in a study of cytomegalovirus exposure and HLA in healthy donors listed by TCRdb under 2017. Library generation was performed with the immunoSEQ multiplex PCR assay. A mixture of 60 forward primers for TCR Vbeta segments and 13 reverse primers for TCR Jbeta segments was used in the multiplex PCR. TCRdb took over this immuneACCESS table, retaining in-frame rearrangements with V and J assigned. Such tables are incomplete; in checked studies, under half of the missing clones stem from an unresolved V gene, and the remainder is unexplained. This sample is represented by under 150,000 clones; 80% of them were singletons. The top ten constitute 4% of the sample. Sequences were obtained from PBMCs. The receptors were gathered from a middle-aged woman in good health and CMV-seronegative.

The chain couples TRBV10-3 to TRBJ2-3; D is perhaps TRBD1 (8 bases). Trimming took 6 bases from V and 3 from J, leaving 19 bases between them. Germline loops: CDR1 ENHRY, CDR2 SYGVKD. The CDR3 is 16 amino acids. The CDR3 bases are TGTGCCATCAGGACAGGGGAGGGAGAAGGGACAGATACGCAGTATTTT. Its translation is CAIRTGEGEGTDTQYF.

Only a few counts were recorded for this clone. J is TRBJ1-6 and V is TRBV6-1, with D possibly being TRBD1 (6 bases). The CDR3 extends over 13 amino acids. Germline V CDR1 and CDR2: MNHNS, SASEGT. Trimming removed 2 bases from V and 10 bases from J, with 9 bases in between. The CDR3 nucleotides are TGTGCCAGCAGTGAAACAGGGAACTCACCCCTCCACTTT. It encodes CASSETGNSPLHF.

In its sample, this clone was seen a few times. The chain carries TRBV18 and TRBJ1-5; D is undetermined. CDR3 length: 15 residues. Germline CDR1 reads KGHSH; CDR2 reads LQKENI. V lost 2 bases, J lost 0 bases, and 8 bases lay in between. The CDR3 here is CASSPEGYSNQPQHF. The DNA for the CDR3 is TGTGCCAGCTCACCAGAGGGTTATAGCAATCAGCCCCAGCATTTT.

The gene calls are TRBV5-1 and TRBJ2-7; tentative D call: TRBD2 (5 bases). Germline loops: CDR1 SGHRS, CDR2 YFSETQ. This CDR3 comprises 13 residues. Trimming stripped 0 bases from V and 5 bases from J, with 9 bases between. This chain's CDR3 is CASSLAPGNEQYF. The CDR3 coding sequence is TGCGCCAGCAGCTTGGCCCCGGGGAACGAGCAGTACTTC.

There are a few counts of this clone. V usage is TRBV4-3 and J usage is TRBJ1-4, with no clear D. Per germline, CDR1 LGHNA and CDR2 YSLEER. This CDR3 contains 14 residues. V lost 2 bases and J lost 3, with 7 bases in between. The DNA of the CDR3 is TGCGCCAGCAGCCAACCCCCGGCTAATGAAAAACTGTTTTTT. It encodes CASSQPPANEKLFF.

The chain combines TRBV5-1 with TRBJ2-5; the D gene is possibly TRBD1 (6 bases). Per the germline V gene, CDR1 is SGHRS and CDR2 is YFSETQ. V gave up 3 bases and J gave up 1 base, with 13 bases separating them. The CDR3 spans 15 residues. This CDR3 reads CASSYMGHSQETQYF. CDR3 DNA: TGCGCCAGCAGCTATATGGGACATTCCCAAGAGACCCAGTACTTC.

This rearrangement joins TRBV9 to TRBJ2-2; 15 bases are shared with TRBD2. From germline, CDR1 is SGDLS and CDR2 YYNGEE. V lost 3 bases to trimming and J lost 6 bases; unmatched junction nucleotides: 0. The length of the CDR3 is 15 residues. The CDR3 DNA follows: TGTGCCAGCAGCGGGACTAGCGGGGGGGCCGGGGAGCTGTTTTTT. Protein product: CASSGTSGGAGELFF.

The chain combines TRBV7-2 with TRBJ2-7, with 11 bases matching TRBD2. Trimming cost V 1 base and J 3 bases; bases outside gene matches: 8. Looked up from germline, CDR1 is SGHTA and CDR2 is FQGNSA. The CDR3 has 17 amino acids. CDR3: CASSLEFVLAGGYEQYF. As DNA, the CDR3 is TGTGCCAGCAGCTTAGAATTTGTGCTAGCGGGAGGCTACGAGCAGTACTTC. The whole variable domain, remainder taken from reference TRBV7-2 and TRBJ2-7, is GAGVSQSPSNKVTEKGKDVELRCDPISGHTALYWYRQSLGQGLEFLIYFQGNSAPDKSGLPSDRFSAERTGGSVSTLTIQRTQQEDSAVYLCASSLEFVLAGGYEQYFGPGTRLTVT.

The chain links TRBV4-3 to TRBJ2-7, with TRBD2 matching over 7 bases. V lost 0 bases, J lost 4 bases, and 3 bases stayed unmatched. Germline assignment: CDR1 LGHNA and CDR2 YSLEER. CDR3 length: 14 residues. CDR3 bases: TGCGCCAGCAGCCAAGAAGCGGGAATTTACGAGCAGTACTTC. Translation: CASSQEAGIYEQYF.

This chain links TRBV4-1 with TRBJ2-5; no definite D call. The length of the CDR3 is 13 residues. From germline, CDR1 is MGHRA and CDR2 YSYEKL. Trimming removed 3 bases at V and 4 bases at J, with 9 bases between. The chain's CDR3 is CASSQQLVETQYF. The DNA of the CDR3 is TGCGCCAGCAGCCAGCAGCTAGTAGAGACCCAGTACTTC.

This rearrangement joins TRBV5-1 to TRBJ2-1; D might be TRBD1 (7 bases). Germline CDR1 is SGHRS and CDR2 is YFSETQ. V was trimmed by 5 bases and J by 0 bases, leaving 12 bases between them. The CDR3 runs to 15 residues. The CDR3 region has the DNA TGCGCCAGCAGGCCAGGGGGGAGCTCCTACAATGAGCAGTTCTTC. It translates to CASRPGGSSYNEQFF.

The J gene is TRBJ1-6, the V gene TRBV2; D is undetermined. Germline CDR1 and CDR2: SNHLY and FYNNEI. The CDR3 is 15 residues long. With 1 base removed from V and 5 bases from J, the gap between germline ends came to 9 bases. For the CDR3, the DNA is TGTGCCAGCAGTGAAGGGAGACGGAATAATTCACCCCTCCACTTT. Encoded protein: CASSEGRRNNSPLHF.

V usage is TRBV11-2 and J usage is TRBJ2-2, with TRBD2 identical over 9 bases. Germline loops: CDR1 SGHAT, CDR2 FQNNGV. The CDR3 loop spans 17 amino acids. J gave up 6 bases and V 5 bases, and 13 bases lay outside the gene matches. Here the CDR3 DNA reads TGTGCCAGCAGCCAAGGGGGGGCTAGCGGGGTCTCCGGGGAGCTGTTTTTT. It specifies CASSQGGASGVSGELFF. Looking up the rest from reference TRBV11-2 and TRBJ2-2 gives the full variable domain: EAGVAQSPRYKIIEKRQSVAFWCNPISGHATLYWYQQILGQGPKLLIQFQNNGVVDDSQLPKDRFSAERLKGVDSTLKIQPAKLEDSAVYLCASSQGGASGVSGELFFGEGSRLTVL.

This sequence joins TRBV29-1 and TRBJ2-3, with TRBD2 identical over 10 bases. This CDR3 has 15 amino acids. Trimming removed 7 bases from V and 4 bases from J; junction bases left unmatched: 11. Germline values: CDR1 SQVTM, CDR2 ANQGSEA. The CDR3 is CSATKRGGISDTQYF. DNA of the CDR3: TGCAGCGCCACTAAGCGGGGGGGCATTTCAGATACGCAGTATTTT.

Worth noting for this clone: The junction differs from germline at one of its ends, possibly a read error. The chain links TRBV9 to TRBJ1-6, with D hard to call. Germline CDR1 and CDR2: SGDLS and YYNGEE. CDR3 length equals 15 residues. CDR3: CPSSGGVLTNSPLHF. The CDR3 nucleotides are TGTCCCAGCAGCGGCGGAGTTTTGACGAATTCACCCCTCCACTTT.

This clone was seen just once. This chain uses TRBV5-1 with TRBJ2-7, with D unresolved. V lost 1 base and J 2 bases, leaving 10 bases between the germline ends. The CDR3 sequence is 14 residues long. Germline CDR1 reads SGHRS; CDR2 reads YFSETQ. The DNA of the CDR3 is TGCGCCAGCAGCTTGCCCGCTACTACCTACGAGCAGTACTTC. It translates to CASSLPATTYEQYF.